These 31 T cell receptor beta chains were all obtained from the same sample, sequenced in a study of regulatory T cells in long-lasting Graves disease. Stated time point: newly diagnosed GD, antithyroid drugs for less than 3 months. Scientists built the TCR library using RNA that was extracted from PBMCs. Building the TCR beta libraries relied on iRepertoire HTBI primers, and CDR3 regions underwent Arm-PCR. Using its own MiXCR run on the multiplex PCR reads, TCRdb lists one record per CDR3 protein. Counted here are hundreds of thousands of distinct CDR3 sequences, about 12% occurring once; the ten biggest clones make up approximately 9.6%. This same sample was also taken into another study, of T cells in Graves' hyperthyroidism and ophthalmopathy.

The sequencing here drew on peripheral blood mononuclear cells (PBMCs), taken at new diagnosis, from a patient treated with antithyroid drugs. The receptors stem from a woman aged 30 to 39 with Graves disease.

The sample holds many counts of this clonotype. The rearrangement links TRBV7-9 to TRBJ2-2, with TRBD2 matching 10 bases. Germline trimming cut 0 bases from V and 5 bases from J; bases unmatched to any gene: 9. Germline V gives CDR1 SEHNR, CDR2 FQNEAQ (reference sequence). The CDR3 sequence is 18 residues long. The CDR3 bases are TGTGCCAGCAGCTTAGCGCGATTAGCGGGAGGCCGGACCGGGGAGCTGTTTTTT. It codes for CASSLARLAGGRTGELFF.

This clonotype has ten or more counts. The chain joins TRBV7-9 to TRBJ2-3; 8 bases agree with TRBD2. The germline gives CDR1 SEHNR, CDR2 FQNEAQ (reference sequence). The CDR3 is made up of 15 amino acids. With 7 bases clipped from V and 2 bases from J, the junction kept 8 bases outside the gene matches. Here the CDR3 reads CASNRGLGNTDTQYF. CDR3 DNA: TGTGCCAGCAACCGGGGACTAGGGAACACAGATACGCAGTATTTT.

The table lists this clonotype with many counts. V usage is TRBV27 and J usage is TRBJ1-4, with D possibly TRBD1 on 6 matching bases. Trimming left V 5 bases short and J 7 bases short, with 17 bases between. Per germline, CDR1 MNHEY and CDR2 SMNVEV (reference sequence). CDR3 length equals 15 residues. The CDR3 reads CASSLNRDLSEKLFF. The CDR3, as DNA: TGTGCCAGCAGTCTCAACAGGGACCTAAGTGAAAAACTGTTTTTT. The full variable domain, with the rest looked up from reference TRBV27 and TRBJ1-4, is EAQVTQNPRYLITVTGKKLTVTCSQNMNHEYMSWYRQDPGLGLRQIYYSMNVEVTDKGDVPEGYKVSRKEKRNFPLILESPSPNQTSLYFCASSLNRDLSEKLFFGSGTQLSVL.

This clonotype was observed a few times. The gene calls are TRBV19 and TRBJ1-1, with unresolved D. V lost 5 bases and J 1 base, leaving 17 bases between the germline ends. This CDR3 is built from 16 residues. Germline CDR1 LNHDA, CDR2 SQIVND (reference sequence). The DNA for the CDR3 is TGTGCCAGTAGTCCCCCCCCGGAGTCGGGGAACACTGAAGCTTTCTTT. It is translated as CASSPPPESGNTEAFF.

This clonotype was seen a handful of times. The V call is TRBV6-2 or TRBV6-3, the J call TRBJ1-2, with 8 bases matching TRBD1. Germline V gene sequence: CDR1 MNHEY, CDR2 SVGEGT. J gave up 8 bases and V 4 bases, and 9 bases lay outside the gene matches. This CDR3 region has 14 residues. CDR3 in amino acids: CASSSPGQALGYTF. DNA for the CDR3: TGTGCCAGCAGTTCGCCGGGACAGGCCTTAGGCTACACCTTC.

Ten or more counts support this clonotype. The J gene is TRBJ2-3, the V gene TRBV20-1; 11 bases map to TRBD2. Germline lookup yields CDR1 DFQATT and CDR2 SNEGSKA (reference sequence). The CDR3 contains 18 residues. The ends lost 6 bases at V and 0 bases at J; junction bases unmatched: 14. The CDR3, as DNA: TGCAGTGCCCCCAAGACTAGCGGGATTTCGTCTAGCACAGATACGCAGTATTTT. This codes for CSAPKTSGISSSTDTQYF.

This clonotype was seen ten or more times. The chain links TRBV6-1 to TRBJ2-7; 7 nucleotides match TRBD1. J gave up 1 base and V 7 bases, and 7 bases lay outside the gene matches. This CDR3 has 14 residues. Germline loops: CDR1 MNHNS, CDR2 SASEGT. The CDR3 here is CASTSRDRSYEQYF. The CDR3 DNA reads TGTGCCAGCACCTCCCGGGACAGATCCTACGAGCAGTACTTC.

At least ten counts were recorded for this clonotype. The CDR3 reads CASSLGPGVNNEQFF. The CDR3, as DNA: TGTGCCAGCAGCTTAGGACCGGGAGTAAACAATGAGCAGTTCTTC. V and J are TRBV11-2 and TRBJ2-1, with a weak D call TRBD2 (6 bases). Germline CDR1 and CDR2: SGHAT and FQNNGV. The V end was cut by 1 base, the J end by 5 bases, with 12 bases between. The CDR3 totals 15 residues.

This clonotype has a count of ten or more. V and J are TRBV30 and TRBJ1-2, with D hard to call. In germline, CDR1 is GTSNPN, CDR2 SVGIG (reference sequence). The CDR3 spans 12 residues. V was shortened by 4 bases and J by 4 bases, with 10 bases between the two germline ends. This CDR3 is CAWTTSTYGYTF. The DNA of the CDR3 is TGTGCCTGGACAACATCCACCTATGGCTACACCTTC.

This clonotype was observed a single time. Given the absence of the conserved phenylalanine or tryptophan at the CDR3 end, a read error is likely. V gene TRBV15 combines with J gene TRBJ2-1, with D possibly matching TRBD2 (5 bases). This CDR3 is built from 15 residues. V was cut by 1 base and J by 5 bases, with 12 bases left in between. Germline CDR1 is LNHNV and CDR2 is YYDKDF (reference sequence). CDR3 in amino acids: CATSRVQRGNNEQFV. Here the CDR3 DNA reads TGTGCCACCAGCAGAGTTCAAAGAGGGAACAATGAGCAGTTCGTC.

CDR3 in DNA: TGCGCCAGCAGCTTGGGTGGCGTGAATAATTCACCCCTCCACTTT. This gives the protein CASSLGGVNNSPLHF. The V call is TRBV5-1, the J call TRBJ1-6, with no clear D. In germline, CDR1 is SGHRS, CDR2 YFSETQ. CDR3 length: 15 residues. Trimming left V 0 bases short and J 5 bases short, with 9 bases between.

This clonotype appeared a few times. This chain links TRBV20-1 with TRBJ2-7; D is possibly TRBD2 (5 bases). Germline V gene lookup returns CDR1 DFQATT and CDR2 SNEGSKA (reference sequence). The CDR3 is 11 residues long. The V end was cut by 4 bases, the J end by 3 bases, with 7 bases between. CDR3 coding DNA: TGCAGTGCTACCGACTACTACGAGCAGTACTTC. Amino acids: CSATDYYEQYF.

The chain combines TRBV10-3 with TRBJ2-7, with TRBD1 matching over 7 bases. Germline V CDR1 and CDR2: ENHRY, SYGVKD. V was pared by 0 bases and J by 0 bases, with 14 bases of the junction left unmatched. This CDR3 comprises 19 residues. The CDR3 bases are TGTGCCATCAGTGAGTCTATATACAGGGGTTCTAGGGTCTCCTACGAGCAGTACTTC. Translating gives CAISESIYRGSRVSYEQYF.

With respect to this clonotype: A single base separates this from a much larger clone, so it may be a read error. J is TRBJ2-7 and V is TRBV11-2; no firm D call. V was trimmed by 3 bases and J by 6 bases, leaving 12 bases between them. The CDR3 extends over 13 amino acids. From germline, CDR1 is SGHAT and CDR2 FQNNGV. The chain's CDR3 is CASSLRPPSEQYF. The CDR3 coding sequence is TGTGCCAGCAGCTTGAGACCGCCCTCCGAGCAGTACTTC.

This clonotype has ten or more counts. The chain combines TRBV11-2 with TRBJ2-1; 8 bases match TRBD1. Per the germline V gene, CDR1 is SGHAT and CDR2 is FQNNGV. V was clipped by 5 bases and J by 6 bases; unmatched bases: 9. This CDR3 comprises 15 residues. The CDR3 DNA reads as TGTGCCAGCAGCCTCCTCACGACAGGGGCCAATGAGCAGTTCTTC. It codes for CASSLLTTGANEQFF.

The genes are TRBV2 and TRBJ2-1; D may be TRBD1 or TRBD2 (5 bases each). This CDR3 contains 15 residues. Between the trimmed V and J ends, which lost 6 bases and 0 bases, there was a span of 12 bases. Germline CDR1 SNHLY, CDR2 FYNNEI. The CDR3 sequence is CASRDTSSSYNEQFF. CDR3 nucleotide sequence: TGTGCCAGCAGGGACACTAGTTCCTCCTACAATGAGCAGTTCTTC.

V and J are TRBV5-6 and TRBJ2-7; D remains ambiguous. This CDR3 comprises 13 residues. Germline CDR1 reads SGHDT; CDR2 reads YYEEEE. Trimming took 0 bases from V and 3 from J, leaving 7 bases between them. The CDR3 DNA is TGTGCCAGCAGCTTGGGGGCGGACTACGAGCAGTACTTC. Its translation: CASSLGADYEQYF.

This clonotype was seen repeatedly, ten times or more. This chain connects TRBV27 to TRBJ2-1, with TRBD2 matching 9 bases. From germline, CDR1 is MNHEY and CDR2 SMNVEV (reference sequence). The CDR3 covers 17 residues. Trimming removed 8 bases from V and 5 bases from J; junction bases left unmatched: 16. CDR3 protein: CASSFWPGTSHNNEQFF. DNA of the CDR3: TGTGCCAGCTCATTCTGGCCCGGGACTAGCCACAACAATGAGCAGTTCTTC.

This clonotype has a count of ten or more. The chain has TRBV5-1 and TRBJ1-6; D perhaps matches TRBD1 (6 bases). Trimming took off 6 bases at V and 8 bases at J, with 18 bases between the two ends. The CDR3 sequence is 15 residues long. Germline assignment: CDR1 SGHRS and CDR2 YFSETQ. In nucleotides, the CDR3 is TGCGCCAGCACAACCGTCGGGACAAGCCATTCACCCCTCCACTTT. Amino acid sequence: CASTTVGTSHSPLHF. Full variable domain (missing parts from reference TRBV5-1 and TRBJ1-6): KAGVTQTPRYLIKTRGQQVTLSCSPISGHRSVSWYQQTPGQGLQFLFEYFSETQRNKGNFPGRFSGRQFSNSRSEMNVSTLELGDSALYLCASTTVGTSHSPLHFGNGTRLTVT.

This clonotype was observed many times. The chain links TRBV18 to TRBJ2-1; 11 nucleotides match TRBD2. V dropped 2 bases and J dropped 9; count of bases not matched to a gene: 3. Germline values: CDR1 KGHSH, CDR2 LQKENI. The CDR3 runs 14 residues. The CDR3 loop is CASSPMLAGGEQFF. The DNA of the CDR3 is TGTGCCAGCTCACCAATGCTAGCGGGAGGTGAGCAGTTCTTC.

A few counts support this clonotype. The chain links TRBV20-1 to TRBJ1-3; unclear D gene. This CDR3 region has 12 residues. CDR1 is DFQATT and CDR2 is SNEGSKA in the germline V gene (reference sequence). Trimming removed 4 bases at V and 0 bases at J, with 4 bases between. CDR3 loop: CSAKNSGNTIYF. CDR3 coding DNA: TGCAGTGCTAAGAACTCTGGAAACACCATATATTTT.

The chain links TRBV4-2 to TRBJ1-5; D may be TRBD1 (5 bases). Germline V gives CDR1 LGHNA, CDR2 YNFKEQ. CDR3 length equals 19 residues. V was cut by 0 bases and J by 3 bases, with 21 bases left in between. CDR3 sequence reads: CASSQEVLKAQASNQPQHF. The CDR3 nucleotides read TGTGCCAGCAGCCAAGAAGTTCTAAAGGCACAGGCCTCCAATCAGCCCCAGCATTTT.

This clonotype was counted many times. This CDR3 reads CASSPRPAGSYEQYF. The DNA of the CDR3 is TGTGCCAGCAGCCCGCGCCCCGCGGGGTCCTACGAGCAGTACTTC. The rearrangement uses TRBV7-2 and TRBJ2-7; tentative D call: TRBD2 (6 bases). CDR1 and CDR2 (germline): SGHTA, FQGNSA. This CDR3 comprises 15 residues. V was pared by 5 bases and J by 1 base, with 15 bases between. Full variable domain (rest looked up from reference TRBV7-2 and TRBJ2-7): GAGVSQSPSNKVTEKGKDVELRCDPISGHTALYWYRQSLGQGLEFLIYFQGNSAPDKSGLPSDRFSAERTGGSVSTLTIQRTQQEDSAVYLCASSPRPAGSYEQYFGPGTRLTVT.

This clonotype was seen ten or more times. The rearrangement links TRBV30 to TRBJ2-1, with D perhaps given as TRBD1 or TRBD2 (5 bases each). The V gene lost 1 base and the J gene lost 8 bases, with 12 bases spanning the gap. This CDR3 region has 13 residues. The V gene's germline CDR1 is GTSNPN and CDR2 SVGIG (reference sequence). CDR3 amino acids: CAWSARGPDEQFF. CDR3 nucleotide sequence: TGTGCCTGGAGTGCGAGGGGCCCAGATGAGCAGTTCTTC.

This clonotype was counted many times. This chain uses TRBV6-1 with TRBJ2-1, with D perhaps TRBD1 or TRBD2 (7 bases each). The CDR3 is made up of 15 amino acids. V lost 5 bases to trimming and J lost 10 bases, with 21 bases between them. Looked up from germline, CDR1 is MNHNS and CDR2 is SASEGT. CDR3 loop: CASSRVGGTVLEQFF. CDR3 DNA sequence: TGTGCCAGCAGTCGGGTGGGGGGGACAGTTTTGGAGCAGTTCTTC.

This chain joins TRBV10-3 and TRBJ1-1; no definite D call. Germline V CDR1 and CDR2: ENHRY, SYGVKD. This CDR3 spans 15 amino acids. Trimming removed 4 bases from V and 0 bases from J, with 12 bases in between. DNA for the CDR3: TGTGCCATCAGTGTCGGAGAAGTACTGAACACTGAAGCTTTCTTT. Translating it yields CAISVGEVLNTEAFF.

This clonotype was found many times. This chain joins TRBV7-9 and TRBJ2-1; no definite D call. Trimming stripped 4 bases from V and 1 base from J, with 11 bases between. The CDR3 loop spans 15 amino acids. From germline, CDR1 is SEHNR and CDR2 FQNEAQ (reference sequence). For the CDR3, the DNA is TGTGCCAGCAGCTCCTGGGGAATTTCCTACAATGAGCAGTTCTTC. Its protein is CASSSWGISYNEQFF.

This clonotype was seen many times. The rearrangement links TRBV11-3 to TRBJ2-1; TRBD2 agrees at 9 bases. From germline, CDR1 is SGHNT and CDR2 YENEEA. The CDR3 length is 18 residues. J lost 4 bases, V lost 5 bases, and 15 bases had no gene match. The CDR3: CASSPGPEETSGYNEQFF. The CDR3, as DNA: TGTGCCAGCAGCCCCGGGCCGGAGGAGACTAGCGGTTACAATGAGCAGTTCTTC.

This clonotype occurred a few times. The genes are TRBV18 and TRBJ2-7; TRBD1 agrees at 7 bases. With 3 bases clipped from V and 3 bases from J, the junction kept 5 bases outside the gene matches. CDR3 length: 14 amino acids. Per germline, CDR1 KGHSH and CDR2 LQKENI. The CDR3 sequence: CASSPPDRNYEQYF. In nucleotides, the CDR3 is TGTGCCAGCTCACCCCCGGACAGGAACTACGAGCAGTACTTC.

Notes on this clonotype: A read error may be the cause here, since a much bigger clone is one base away. The CDR3 DNA sequence: TGCAGCGTTGATTGGGGGAACACTGAAGCTTTCTTT. The encoded protein is CSVDWGNTEAFF. The rearrangement links TRBV29-1 to TRBJ1-1; D not resolved. Germline V gene sequence: CDR1 SQVTM, CDR2 ANQGSEA. V was clipped by 3 bases and J by 1 base, with 6 bases between them. This CDR3 region has 12 residues.

This clonotype was detected many times. The J gene is TRBJ2-1, the V gene TRBV20-1; 9 nucleotides align to TRBD1. CDR3 length equals 17 residues. The junction had 16 bases not matched to a gene; V was cut back by 0 bases and J by 10 bases. Germline lookup yields CDR1 DFQATT and CDR2 SNEGSKA (reference sequence). The CDR3 region has the DNA TGCAGTGCTAGAGATTACGGACAGGGGACCTCCCGAAAGGAGCAGTTCTTC. This sequence encodes CSARDYGQGTSRKEQFF.